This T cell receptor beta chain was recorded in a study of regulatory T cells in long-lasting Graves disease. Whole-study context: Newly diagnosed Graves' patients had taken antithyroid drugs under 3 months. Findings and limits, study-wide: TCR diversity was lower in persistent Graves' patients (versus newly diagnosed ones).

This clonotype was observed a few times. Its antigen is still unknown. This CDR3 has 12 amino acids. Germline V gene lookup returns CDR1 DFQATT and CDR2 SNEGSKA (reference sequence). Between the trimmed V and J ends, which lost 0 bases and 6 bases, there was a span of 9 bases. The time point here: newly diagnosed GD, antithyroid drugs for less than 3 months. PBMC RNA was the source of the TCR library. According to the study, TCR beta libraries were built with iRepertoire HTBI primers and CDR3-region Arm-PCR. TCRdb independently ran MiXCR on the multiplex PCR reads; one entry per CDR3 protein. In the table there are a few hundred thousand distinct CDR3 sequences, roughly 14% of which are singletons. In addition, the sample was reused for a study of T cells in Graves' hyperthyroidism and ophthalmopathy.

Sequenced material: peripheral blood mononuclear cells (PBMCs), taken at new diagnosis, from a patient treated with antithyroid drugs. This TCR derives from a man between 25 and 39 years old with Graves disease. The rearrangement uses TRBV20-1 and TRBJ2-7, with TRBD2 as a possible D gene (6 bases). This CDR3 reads CSARDPRGEQYF. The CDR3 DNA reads TGCAGTGCTAGAGATCCGCGGGGCGAGCAGTACTTC.